These T cell receptor beta chains were read from a single sample in a study of blood T cell repertoires in COVID-19. The assay was immunoSEQ multiplex PCR, and TCRdb's table has in-frame clones only and misses some. The table includes some 330,000 clones, roughly 91% detected once. The specimen was peripheral blood. The receptor set was obtained from a woman in her twenties or thirties with COVID-19, enrolled during active disease. Both conserved end residues are part of each CDR3. A D gene is named only where the DNA matches it firmly. Rows give clone size only sometimes, using once, few, many, or a class for an expanded clone.

V gene,clone size,D gene,J gene,CDR3 protein,CDR3 DNA
TRBV19,-,-,TRBJ1-2,CASSPLWTAKNYGYTF,TGTGCCAGTAGTCCCCTTTGGACAGCGAAAAACTATGGCTACACCTTC
TRBV6-6,-,-,TRBJ1-5,CASSYQTGYNQPQHF,TGTGCCAGCAGTTACCAAACAGGGTACAATCAGCCCCAGCATTTT
TRBV11-2,-,-,TRBJ2-3,CASSTKGGGRTDTQYF,TGTGCCAGCAGCACAAAGGGGGGGGGCCGCACAGATACGCAGTATTTT
TRBV12-3/TRBV12-4,-,-,TRBJ2-5,CASSPTGEETQYF,TGTGCCAGCAGCCCCACAGGAGAAGAGACCCAGTACTTC
TRBV7-2,-,-,TRBJ1-2,CASSLNNNYGYTF,TGTGCCAGCAGCTTAAACAACAACTATGGCTACACCTTC
TRBV13,-,TRBD2,TRBJ2-1,CASSLRWGGEDEQFF,TGTGCCAGCAGCTTACGCTGGGGGGGGGAGGATGAGCAGTTCTTC
TRBV19,-,TRBD1,TRBJ1-1,CASSRQGWDTEAFF,TGTGCCAGTAGTCGACAGGGCTGGGACACTGAAGCTTTCTTT
TRBV7-2,-,TRBD2,TRBJ2-1,CASSRHTGTSGVYNEQFF,TGTGCCAGCAGCCGTCATACCGGGACTAGCGGGGTATACAATGAGCAGTTCTTC
TRBV3-1/TRBV3-2,-,-,TRBJ1-5,CASSQDTQNQPQHF,TGTGCCAGCAGCCAAGATACCCAGAATCAGCCCCAGCATTTT
TRBV4-1,-,TRBD1,TRBJ2-7,CASSQVWQTGQGSEQYF,TGCGCCAGCAGCCAAGTGTGGCAAACGGGACAGGGGTCCGAGCAGTACTTC
TRBV16,-,-,TRBJ1-3,CASSQSLTGPVSGNTIYF,TGTGCCAGCAGCCAATCCCTGACAGGACCCGTTTCTGGAAACACCATATATTTT
TRBV27,-,-,TRBJ1-3,CASSLFSGNTIYF,TGTGCCAGCAGTTTGTTTTCGGGAAACACCATATATTTT
TRBV15,-,-,TRBJ1-2,CATSKDSPLNYGYTF,TGTGCCACCAGCAAGGACAGTCCTCTTAACTATGGCTACACCTTC
TRBV3-1/TRBV3-2,-,TRBD1,TRBJ1-2,CASSLQQGGGYTF,TGTGCCAGCAGCCTCCAACAGGGGGGAGGCTACACCTTC
TRBV28,once,TRBD1,TRBJ1-2,CASRPGGTYGYTF,TGTGCCAGCAGACCAGGGGGGACCTATGGCTACACCTTC
TRBV7-9,-,TRBD1,TRBJ1-5,CASSFSRTGGRGQPQHF,TGTGCCAGCAGCTTCTCCCGGACAGGGGGTCGCGGTCAGCCCCAGCATTTT
TRBV18,-,-,TRBJ1-6,CASSRDSHNSPLHF,TGTGCCAGCTCACGAGACAGCCACAATTCACCCCTCCACTTT
TRBV27,-,-,TRBJ1-1,CASSSRRAGNTEAFF,TGTGCCAGCAGTTCGAGGAGGGCAGGGAACACTGAAGCTTTCTTT
TRBV27,-,-,TRBJ2-1,CASSLAGASNEQFF,TGTGCCAGCAGTTTGGCGGGGGCGAGCAATGAGCAGTTCTTC
TRBV6-9,-,TRBD1,TRBJ2-2,CASSSEGQGGTGELFF,TGTGCCAGCAGTTCAGAAGGACAGGGTGGCACCGGGGAGCTGTTTTTT
TRBV7-9,-,TRBD2,TRBJ2-1,CASSSFFQLAGVGNEQFF,TGTGCCAGCAGCTCTTTCTTCCAACTAGCGGGGGTTGGGAATGAGCAGTTCTTC
TRBV24-1,few,-,TRBJ1-2,CATSDPDSSGYGYTF,TGTGCCACCAGTGACCCGGACAGTAGTGGCTATGGCTACACCTTC
TRBV7-2,-,-,TRBJ2-5,CASSLLSGGVGETQYF,TGTGCCAGCAGCTTATTATCTGGCGGGGTCGGGGAGACCCAGTACTTC
TRBV10-3,-,-,TRBJ2-5,CAIRGAEETQYF,TGTGCCATCAGGGGGGCCGAAGAGACCCAGTACTTC
TRBV11-2,-,TRBD2,TRBJ2-5,CASSSLTVAGDPAQYF,TGTGCCAGCAGCTCCCTCACGGTAGCGGGGGACCCGGCCCAGTACTTC
TRBV18,-,TRBD1,TRBJ2-4,CASSSWTDRGNIQYF,TGTGCCAGCTCATCATGGACAGACAGGGGAAACATTCAGTACTTC
TRBV18,-,-,TRBJ2-1,CASSPSGLNEQFF,TGTGCCAGCTCACCATCCGGACTTAATGAGCAGTTCTTC
TRBV5-1,-,TRBD2,TRBJ2-5,CASSLAGGGHQETQYF,TGCGCCAGCAGCTTGGCGGGCGGGGGACACCAAGAGACCCAGTACTTC
TRBV19,-,-,TRBJ1-2,CASSTFGGDNYGYTF,TGTGCCAGTAGTACTTTCGGCGGAGACAACTATGGCTACACCTTC
TRBV4-1,-,TRBD1,TRBJ1-1,CASSQDRTGNTEAFF,TGCGCCAGCAGCCAAGATAGGACAGGGAACACTGAAGCTTTCTTT
TRBV6-6,-,-,TRBJ1-2,CASSLGVTGYTF,TGTGCCAGCAGCTTAGGGGTCACTGGCTACACCTTC
TRBV7-2,-,-,TRBJ2-5,CASSLMGSQETQYF,TGTGCCAGCAGCTTAATGGGCAGTCAAGAGACCCAGTACTTC
TRBV5-4,-,-,TRBJ2-1,CASTRWAGQYNEQFF,TGTGCCAGCACCCGATGGGCAGGACAGTACAATGAGCAGTTCTTC
TRBV10-1,-,TRBD2,TRBJ2-2,CARRGRGEGLNTGELFF,TGCGCCCGCCGTGGGCGGGGGGAGGGTCTTAACACCGGGGAGCTGTTTTTT
TRBV12-5,-,TRBD1,TRBJ2-1,CASGTTGASEQFF,TGTGCTAGTGGTACAACAGGGGCGAGTGAGCAGTTCTTC
TRBV6-4,-,-,TRBJ1-6,CASRETNKVSNSPLHF,TGTGCCAGCAGGGAGACGAACAAGGTGTCGAATTCACCCCTCCACTTT
TRBV7-2,few,-,TRBJ1-4,CASSLNGGEKLFF,TGTGCCAGCAGCTTAAACGGAGGGGAAAAACTGTTTTTT
TRBV5-1,-,-,TRBJ1-3,CASSLGGAGNTIYF,TGCGCCAGCAGCTTGGGGGGCGCCGGGAACACCATATATTTT
TRBV6-5,-,TRBD1,TRBJ1-2,CASRKDRGLGGYTF,TGTGCCAGCAGAAAGGACAGGGGGCTGGGAGGCTACACCTTC
TRBV27,once,-,TRBJ2-2,CASSWARNTGELFF,TGTGCCAGCAGTTGGGCCCGGAACACCGGGGAGCTGTTTTTT
TRBV15,-,-,TRBJ1-1,CATSRLANEAFF,TGTGCCACCAGCCGACTGGCGAATGAAGCTTTCTTT